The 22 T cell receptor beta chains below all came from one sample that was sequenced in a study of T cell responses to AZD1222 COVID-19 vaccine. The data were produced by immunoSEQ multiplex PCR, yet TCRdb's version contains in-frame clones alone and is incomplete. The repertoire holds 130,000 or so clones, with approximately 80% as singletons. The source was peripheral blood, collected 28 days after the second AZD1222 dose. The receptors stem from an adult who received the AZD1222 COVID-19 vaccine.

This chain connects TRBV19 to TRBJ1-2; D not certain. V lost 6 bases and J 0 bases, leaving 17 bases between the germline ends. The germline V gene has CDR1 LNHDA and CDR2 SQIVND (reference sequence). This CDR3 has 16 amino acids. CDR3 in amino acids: CASSLRTRYPNYGYTF. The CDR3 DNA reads TGTGCCAGTAGCCTCCGGACCAGGTATCCTAACTATGGCTACACCTTC. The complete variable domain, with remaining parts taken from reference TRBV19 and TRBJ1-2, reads DGGITQSPKYLFRKEGQNVTLSCEQNLNHDAMYWYRQDPGQGLRLIYYSQIVNDFQKGDIAEGYSVSREKKESFPLTVTSAQKNPTAFYLCASSLRTRYPNYGYTFGSGTRLTVV.

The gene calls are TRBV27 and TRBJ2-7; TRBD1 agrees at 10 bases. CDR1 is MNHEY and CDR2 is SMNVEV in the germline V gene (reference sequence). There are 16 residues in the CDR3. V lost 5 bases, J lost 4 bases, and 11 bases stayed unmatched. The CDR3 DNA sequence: TGTGCCAGCAGTCAACGGGGACAGGGGATCGTGTACGAGCAGTACTTC. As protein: CASSQRGQGIVYEQYF.

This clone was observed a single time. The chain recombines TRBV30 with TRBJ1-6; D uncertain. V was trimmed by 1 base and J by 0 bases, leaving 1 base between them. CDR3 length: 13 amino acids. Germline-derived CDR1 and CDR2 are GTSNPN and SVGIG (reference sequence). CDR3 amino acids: CAWSDSYNSPLHF. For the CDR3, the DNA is TGTGCCTGGAGTGACTCCTATAATTCACCCCTCCACTTT.

The CDR3 is CASSARALGTGNEKLFF. The CDR3 DNA reads TGTGCCAGCAGCGCGCGTGCCCTCGGGACAGGGAATGAAAAACTGTTTTTT. The rearrangement uses TRBV6-4 and TRBJ1-4; 9 bases are a match to TRBD1. The J segment lost 5 bases and the V segment lost 6 bases, leaving 13 bases of the junction unmatched. The germline CDR1 and CDR2 sequences are MRHNA and SNTAGT. CDR3 size: 17 residues.

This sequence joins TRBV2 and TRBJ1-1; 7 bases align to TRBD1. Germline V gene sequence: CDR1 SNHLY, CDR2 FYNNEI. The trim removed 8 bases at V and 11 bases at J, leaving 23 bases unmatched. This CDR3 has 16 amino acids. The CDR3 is CASGGGVRLTGAGAFF. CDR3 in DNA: TGTGCCAGCGGGGGAGGGGTTCGCCTTACAGGGGCTGGGGCTTTCTTT.

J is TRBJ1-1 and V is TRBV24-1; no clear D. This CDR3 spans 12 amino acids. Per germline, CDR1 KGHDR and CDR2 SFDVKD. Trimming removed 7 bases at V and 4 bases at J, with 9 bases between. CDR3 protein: CATRGGGTEAFF. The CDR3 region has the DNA TGTGCCACCAGGGGCGGCGGCACTGAAGCTTTCTTT.

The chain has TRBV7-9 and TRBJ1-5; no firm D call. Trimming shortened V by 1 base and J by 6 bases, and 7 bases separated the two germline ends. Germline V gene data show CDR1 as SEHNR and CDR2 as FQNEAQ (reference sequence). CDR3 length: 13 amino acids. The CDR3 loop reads CASSLVFGQPQHF. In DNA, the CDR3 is TGTGCCAGCAGCTTAGTTTTTGGTCAGCCCCAGCATTTT. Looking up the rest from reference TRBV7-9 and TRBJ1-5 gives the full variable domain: DTGVSQNPRHKITKRGQNVTFRCDPISEHNRLYWYRQTLGQGPEFLTYFQNEAQLEKSRLLSDRFSAERPKGSFSTLEIQRTEQGDSAMYLCASSLVFGQPQHFGDGTRLSIL.

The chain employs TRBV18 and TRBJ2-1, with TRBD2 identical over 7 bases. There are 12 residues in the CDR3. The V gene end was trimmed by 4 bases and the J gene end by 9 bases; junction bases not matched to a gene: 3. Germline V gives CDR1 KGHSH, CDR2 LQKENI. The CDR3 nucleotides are TGTGCCAGCTCACGGACTAGTGGTGAGCAGTTCTTC. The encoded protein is CASSRTSGEQFF.

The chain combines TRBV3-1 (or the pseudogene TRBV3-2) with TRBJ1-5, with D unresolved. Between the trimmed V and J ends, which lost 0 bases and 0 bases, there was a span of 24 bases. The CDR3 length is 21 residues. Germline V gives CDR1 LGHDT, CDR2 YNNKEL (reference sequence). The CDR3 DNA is TGTGCCAGCAGCCAAGATAATTCGGTCAGGAGAGGGCCTAATAGCAATCAGCCCCAGCATTTT. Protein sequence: CASSQDNSVRRGPNSNQPQHF.

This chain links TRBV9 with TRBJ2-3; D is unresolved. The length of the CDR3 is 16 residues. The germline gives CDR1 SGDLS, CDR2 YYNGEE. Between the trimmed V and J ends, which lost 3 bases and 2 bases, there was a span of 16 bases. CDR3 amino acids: CASSARGRFNTDTQYF. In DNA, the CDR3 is TGTGCCAGCAGCGCACGTGGCCGTTTCAACACAGATACGCAGTATTTT.

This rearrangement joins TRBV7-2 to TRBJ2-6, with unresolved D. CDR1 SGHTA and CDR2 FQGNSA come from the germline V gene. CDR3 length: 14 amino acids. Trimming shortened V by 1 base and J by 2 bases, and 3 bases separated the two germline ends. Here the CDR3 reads CASSLDPGANVLTF. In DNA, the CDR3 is TGTGCCAGCAGCTTAGACCCTGGGGCCAACGTCCTGACTTTC.

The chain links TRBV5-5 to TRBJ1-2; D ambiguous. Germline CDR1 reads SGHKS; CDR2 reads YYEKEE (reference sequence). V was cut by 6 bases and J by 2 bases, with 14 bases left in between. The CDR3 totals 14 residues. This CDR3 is CASIWLPGNYGYTF. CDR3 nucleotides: TGTGCCAGCATATGGCTGCCGGGGAACTATGGCTACACCTTC.

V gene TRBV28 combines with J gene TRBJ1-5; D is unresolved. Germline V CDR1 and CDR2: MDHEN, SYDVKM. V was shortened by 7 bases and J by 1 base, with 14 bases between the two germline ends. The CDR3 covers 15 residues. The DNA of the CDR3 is TGTGCCAGCATATACAGCCGGGCCAGCAATCAGCCCCAGCATTTT. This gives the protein CASIYSRASNQPQHF.

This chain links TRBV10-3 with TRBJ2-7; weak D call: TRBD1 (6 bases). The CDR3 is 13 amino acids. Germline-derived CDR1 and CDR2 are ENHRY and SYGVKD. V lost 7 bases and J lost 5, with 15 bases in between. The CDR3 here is CAINLGRGHEQYF. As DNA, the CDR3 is TGTGCCATCAATTTGGGCAGGGGACACGAGCAGTACTTC.

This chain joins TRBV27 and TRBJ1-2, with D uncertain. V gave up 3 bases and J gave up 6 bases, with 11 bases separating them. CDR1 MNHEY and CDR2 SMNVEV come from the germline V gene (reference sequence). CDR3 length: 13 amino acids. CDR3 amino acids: CASSFRGYHGYTF. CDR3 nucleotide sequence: TGTGCCAGCAGTTTCCGGGGTTACCATGGCTACACCTTC.

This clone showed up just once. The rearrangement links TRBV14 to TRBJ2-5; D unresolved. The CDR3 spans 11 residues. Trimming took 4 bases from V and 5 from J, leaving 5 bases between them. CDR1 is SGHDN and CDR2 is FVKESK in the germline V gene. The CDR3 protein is CASSPGETQYF. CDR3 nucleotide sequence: TGTGCCAGCAGCCCGGGTGAGACCCAGTACTTC. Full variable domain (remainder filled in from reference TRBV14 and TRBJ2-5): EAGVTQFPSHSVIEKGQTVTLRCDPISGHDNLYWYRRVMGKEIKFLLHFVKESKQDESGMPNNRFLAERTGGTYSTLKVQPAELEDSGVYFCASSPGETQYFGPGTRLLVL.

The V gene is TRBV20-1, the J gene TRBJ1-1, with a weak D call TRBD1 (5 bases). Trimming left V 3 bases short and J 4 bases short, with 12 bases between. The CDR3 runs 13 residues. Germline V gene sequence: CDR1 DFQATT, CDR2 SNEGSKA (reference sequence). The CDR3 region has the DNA TGCAGTGCTAGTCCCAGGGTGGGCACTGAAGCTTTCTTT. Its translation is CSASPRVGTEAFF.

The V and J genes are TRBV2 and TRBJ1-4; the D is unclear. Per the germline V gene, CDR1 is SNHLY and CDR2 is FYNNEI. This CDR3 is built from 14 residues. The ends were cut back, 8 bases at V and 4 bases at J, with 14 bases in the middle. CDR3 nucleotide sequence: TGTGCCAGCTTCCGGTATAGAGATAATGAAAAACTGTTTTTT. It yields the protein CASFRYRDNEKLFF.

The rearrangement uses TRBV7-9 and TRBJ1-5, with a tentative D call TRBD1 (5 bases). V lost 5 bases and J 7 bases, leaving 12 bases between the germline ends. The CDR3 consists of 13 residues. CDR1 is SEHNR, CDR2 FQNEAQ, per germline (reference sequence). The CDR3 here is CASSTQGDQPQHF. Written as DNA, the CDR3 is TGTGCCAGCAGCACCCAGGGTGACCAGCCCCAGCATTTT. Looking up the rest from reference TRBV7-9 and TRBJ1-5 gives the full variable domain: DTGVSQNPRHKITKRGQNVTFRCDPISEHNRLYWYRQTLGQGPEFLTYFQNEAQLEKSRLLSDRFSAERPKGSFSTLEIQRTEQGDSAMYLCASSTQGDQPQHFGDGTRLSIL.

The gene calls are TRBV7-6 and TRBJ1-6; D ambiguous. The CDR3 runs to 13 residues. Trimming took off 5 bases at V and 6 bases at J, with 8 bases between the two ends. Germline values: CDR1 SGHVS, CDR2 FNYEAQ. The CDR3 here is CASSVISNSPLHF. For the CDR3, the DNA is TGTGCCAGCAGCGTTATTAGTAATTCACCCCTCCACTTT.

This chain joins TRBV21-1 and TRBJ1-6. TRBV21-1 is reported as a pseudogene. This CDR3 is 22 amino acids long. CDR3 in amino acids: CASSKSGEISGHQKVYNSPLHF. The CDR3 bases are TGTGCCAGCAGCAAATCGGGGGAGATAAGCGGACACCAAAAGGTTTATAATTCACCCCTCCACTTT.

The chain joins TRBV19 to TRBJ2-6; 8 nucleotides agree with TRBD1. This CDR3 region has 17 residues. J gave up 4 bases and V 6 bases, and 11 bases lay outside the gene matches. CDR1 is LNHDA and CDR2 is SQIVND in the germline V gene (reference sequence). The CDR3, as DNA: TGTGCCAGTAGGCAACAGGGGGGTCTCCGAGGGGCCAACGTCCTGACTTTC. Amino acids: CASRQQGGLRGANVLTF. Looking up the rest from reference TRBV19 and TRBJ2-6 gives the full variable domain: DGGITQSPKYLFRKEGQNVTLSCEQNLNHDAMYWYRQDPGQGLRLIYYSQIVNDFQKGDIAEGYSVSREKKESFPLTVTSAQKNPTAFYLCASRQQGGLRGANVLTFGAGSRLTVL.